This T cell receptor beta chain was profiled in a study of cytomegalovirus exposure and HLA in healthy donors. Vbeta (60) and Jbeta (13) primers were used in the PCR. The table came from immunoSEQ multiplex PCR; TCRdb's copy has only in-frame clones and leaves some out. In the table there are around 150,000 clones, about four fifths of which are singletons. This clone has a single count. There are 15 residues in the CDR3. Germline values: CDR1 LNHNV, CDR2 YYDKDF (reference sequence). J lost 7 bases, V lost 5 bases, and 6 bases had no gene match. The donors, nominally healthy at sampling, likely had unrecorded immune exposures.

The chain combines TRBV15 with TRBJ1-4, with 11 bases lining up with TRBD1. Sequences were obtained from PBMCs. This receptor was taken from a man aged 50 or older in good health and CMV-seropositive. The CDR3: CATSFRTGGFEKLFF. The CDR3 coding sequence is TGTGCCACCAGCTTTCGGACAGGGGGCTTTGAAAAACTGTTTTTT.